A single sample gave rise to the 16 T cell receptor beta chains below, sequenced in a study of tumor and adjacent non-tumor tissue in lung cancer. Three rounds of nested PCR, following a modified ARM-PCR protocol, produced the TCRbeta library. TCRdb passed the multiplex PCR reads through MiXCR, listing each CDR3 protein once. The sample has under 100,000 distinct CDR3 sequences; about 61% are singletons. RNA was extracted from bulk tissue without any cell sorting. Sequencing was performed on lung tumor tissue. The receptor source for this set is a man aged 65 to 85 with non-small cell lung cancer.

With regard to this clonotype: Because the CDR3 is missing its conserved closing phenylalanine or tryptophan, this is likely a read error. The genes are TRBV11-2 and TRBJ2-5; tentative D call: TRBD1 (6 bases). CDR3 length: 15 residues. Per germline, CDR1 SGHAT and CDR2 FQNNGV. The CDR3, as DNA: TGTGTCAGCAGCTGGACCAAGACAGGCCATGAGACCCAGTACCTC. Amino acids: CVSSWTKTGHETQYL.

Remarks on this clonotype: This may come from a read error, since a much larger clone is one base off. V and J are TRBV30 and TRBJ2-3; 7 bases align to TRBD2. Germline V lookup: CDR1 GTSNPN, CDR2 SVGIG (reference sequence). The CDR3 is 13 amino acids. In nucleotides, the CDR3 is TGTGCCTGGGGAGGACTAGGAACAGATCCGCAGTATTTT. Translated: CAWGGLGTDPQYF.

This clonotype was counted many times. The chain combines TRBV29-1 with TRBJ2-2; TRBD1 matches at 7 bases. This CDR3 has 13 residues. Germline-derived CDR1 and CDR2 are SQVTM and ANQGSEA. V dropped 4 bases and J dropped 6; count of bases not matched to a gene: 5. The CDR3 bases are TGCAGCGTTGGCGAGGGGGCCTCCGGGGAGCTGTTTTTT. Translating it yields CSVGEGASGELFF.

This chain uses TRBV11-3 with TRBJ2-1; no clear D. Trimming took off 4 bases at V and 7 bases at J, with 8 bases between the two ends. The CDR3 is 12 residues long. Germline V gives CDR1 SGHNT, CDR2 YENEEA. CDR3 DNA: TGTGCCAGCAGCTCGATTGAGAATGAGCAGTTCTTC. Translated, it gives CASSSIENEQFF.

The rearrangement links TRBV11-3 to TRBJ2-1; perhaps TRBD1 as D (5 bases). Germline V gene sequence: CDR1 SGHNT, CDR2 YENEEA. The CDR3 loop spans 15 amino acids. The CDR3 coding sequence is TGTGTCGGCAGCCCCAACTATGGGGCCAACAATGAGCAGTTCTTC. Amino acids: CVGSPNYGANNEQFF.

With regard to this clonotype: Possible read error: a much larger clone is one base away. CDR3 DNA sequence: TGCAGTGCTGGCCCCAGACAATTGGGACCTTCGTTCTTC. Its translation: CSAGPRQLGPSFF. The chain carries TRBV20-1 and TRBJ2-1, with D perhaps being TRBD1 or TRBD2 (5 bases each). CDR3 length: 13 residues. The V and J ends lost 5 bases and 15 bases respectively, with 23 bases between them. Germline assignment: CDR1 DFQATT and CDR2 SNEGSKA (reference sequence).

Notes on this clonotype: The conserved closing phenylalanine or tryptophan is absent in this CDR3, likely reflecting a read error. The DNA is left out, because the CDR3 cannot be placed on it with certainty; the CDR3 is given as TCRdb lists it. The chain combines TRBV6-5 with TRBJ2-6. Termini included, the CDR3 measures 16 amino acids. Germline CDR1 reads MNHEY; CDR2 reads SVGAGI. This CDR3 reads CASSYLAGSGANVMTS.

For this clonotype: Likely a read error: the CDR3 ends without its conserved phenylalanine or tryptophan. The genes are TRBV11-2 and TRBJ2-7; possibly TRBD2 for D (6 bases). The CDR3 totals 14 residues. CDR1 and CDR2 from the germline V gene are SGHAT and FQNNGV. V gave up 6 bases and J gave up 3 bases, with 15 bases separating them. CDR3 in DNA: TGTGCCAGCAGGGAGGGGAACAGAAACTACGAGCAGTACTAC. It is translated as CASREGNRNYEQYY.

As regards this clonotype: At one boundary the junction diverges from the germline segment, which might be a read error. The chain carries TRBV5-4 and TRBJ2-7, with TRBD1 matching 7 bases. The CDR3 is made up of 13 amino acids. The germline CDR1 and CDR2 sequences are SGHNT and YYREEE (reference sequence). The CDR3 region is CVSSSDRPYEQYF. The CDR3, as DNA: TGTGTCAGCAGCTCGGACAGGCCCTACGAGCAGTACTTC.

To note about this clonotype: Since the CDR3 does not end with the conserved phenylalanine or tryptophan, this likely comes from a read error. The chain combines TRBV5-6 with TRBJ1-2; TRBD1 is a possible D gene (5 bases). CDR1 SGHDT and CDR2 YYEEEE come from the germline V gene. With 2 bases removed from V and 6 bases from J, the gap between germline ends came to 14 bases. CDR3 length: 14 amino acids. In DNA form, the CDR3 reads TGTGCCAGCAGCTTCCGGATAGGGGCGGATGGCTACACCTTA. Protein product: CASSFRIGADGYTL.

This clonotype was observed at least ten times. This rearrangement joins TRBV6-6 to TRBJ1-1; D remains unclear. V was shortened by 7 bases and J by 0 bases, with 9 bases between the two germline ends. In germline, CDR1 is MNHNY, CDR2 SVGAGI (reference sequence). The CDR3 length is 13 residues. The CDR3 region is CASTEKLNTEAFF. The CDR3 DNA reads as TGTGCCAGCACAGAAAAATTGAACACTGAAGCTTTCTTT.

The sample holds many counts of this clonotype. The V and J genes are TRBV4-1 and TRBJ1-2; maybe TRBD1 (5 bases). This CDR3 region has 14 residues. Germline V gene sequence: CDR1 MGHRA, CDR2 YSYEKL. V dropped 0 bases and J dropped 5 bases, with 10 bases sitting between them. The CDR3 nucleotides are TGCGCCAGCAGCCAAGATCGGGCAGGGTATGGCTACACCTTC. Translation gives CASSQDRAGYGYTF.

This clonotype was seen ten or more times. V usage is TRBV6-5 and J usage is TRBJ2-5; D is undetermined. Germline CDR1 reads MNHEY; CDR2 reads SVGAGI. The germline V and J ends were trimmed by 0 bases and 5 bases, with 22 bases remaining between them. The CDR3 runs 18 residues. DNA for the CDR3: TGTGCCAGCAGTTACTCTCTCGGTGGCCGTGGGGAAAGCGAGACCCAGTACTTC. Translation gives CASSYSLGGRGESETQYF.

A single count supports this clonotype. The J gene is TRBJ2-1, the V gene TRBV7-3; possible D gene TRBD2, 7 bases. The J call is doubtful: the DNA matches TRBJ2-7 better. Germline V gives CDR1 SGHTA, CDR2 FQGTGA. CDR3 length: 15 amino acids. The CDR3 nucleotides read TGTGCCAGCAGCTTAATGTGGGGGGGCGACAATGAGCAGTACTTC. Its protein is CASSLMWGGDNEQYF.

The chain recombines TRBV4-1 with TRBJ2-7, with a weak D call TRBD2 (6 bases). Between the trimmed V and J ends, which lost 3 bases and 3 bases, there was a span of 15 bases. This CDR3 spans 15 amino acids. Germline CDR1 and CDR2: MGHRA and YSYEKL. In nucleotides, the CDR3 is TGCGCCAGCAGCCATGAGCGGGCGATCCTCTACGAGCAGTACTTC. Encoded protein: CASSHERAILYEQYF.

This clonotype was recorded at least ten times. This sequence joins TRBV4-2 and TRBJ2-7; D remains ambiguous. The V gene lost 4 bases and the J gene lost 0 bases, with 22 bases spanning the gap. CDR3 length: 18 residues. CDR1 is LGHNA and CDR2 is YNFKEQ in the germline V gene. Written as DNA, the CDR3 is TGTGCCAGCAGCCGAGAAAGTCTGGGTGGGCCGAGCTCCTACGAGCAGTACTTC. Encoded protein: CASSRESLGGPSSYEQYF.